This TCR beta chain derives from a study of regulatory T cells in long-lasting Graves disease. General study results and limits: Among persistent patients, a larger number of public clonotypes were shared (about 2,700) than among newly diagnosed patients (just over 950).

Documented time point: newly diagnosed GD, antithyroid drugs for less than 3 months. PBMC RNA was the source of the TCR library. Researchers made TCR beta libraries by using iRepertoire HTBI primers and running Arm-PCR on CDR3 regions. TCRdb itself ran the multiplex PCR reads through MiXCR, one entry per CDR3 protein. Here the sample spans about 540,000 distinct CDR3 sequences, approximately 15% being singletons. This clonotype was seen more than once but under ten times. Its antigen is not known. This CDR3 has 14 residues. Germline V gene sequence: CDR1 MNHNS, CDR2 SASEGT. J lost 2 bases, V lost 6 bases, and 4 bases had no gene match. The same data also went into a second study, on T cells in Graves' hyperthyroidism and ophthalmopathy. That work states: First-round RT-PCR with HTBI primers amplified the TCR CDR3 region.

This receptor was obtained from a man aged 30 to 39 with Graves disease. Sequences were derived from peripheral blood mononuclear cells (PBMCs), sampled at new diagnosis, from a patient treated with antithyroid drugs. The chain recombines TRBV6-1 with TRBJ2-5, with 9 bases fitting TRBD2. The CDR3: CASRLAGGQETQYF. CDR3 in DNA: TGTGCCAGCAGACTAGCGGGTGGGCAAGAGACCCAGTACTTC.